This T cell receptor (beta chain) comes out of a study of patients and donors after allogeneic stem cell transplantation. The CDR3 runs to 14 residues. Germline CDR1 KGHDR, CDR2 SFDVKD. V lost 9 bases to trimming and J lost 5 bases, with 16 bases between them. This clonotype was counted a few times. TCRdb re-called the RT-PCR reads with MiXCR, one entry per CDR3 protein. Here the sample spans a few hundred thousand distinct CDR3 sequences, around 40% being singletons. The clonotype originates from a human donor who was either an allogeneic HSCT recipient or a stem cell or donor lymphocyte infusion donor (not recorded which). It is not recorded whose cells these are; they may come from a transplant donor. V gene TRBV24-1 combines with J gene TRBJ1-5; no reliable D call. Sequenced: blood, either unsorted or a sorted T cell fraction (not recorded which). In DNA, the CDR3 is TGTGCCACCGCCCCTCGGTACTCCTATCAGCCCCAGCATTTT. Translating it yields CATAPRYSYQPQHF.